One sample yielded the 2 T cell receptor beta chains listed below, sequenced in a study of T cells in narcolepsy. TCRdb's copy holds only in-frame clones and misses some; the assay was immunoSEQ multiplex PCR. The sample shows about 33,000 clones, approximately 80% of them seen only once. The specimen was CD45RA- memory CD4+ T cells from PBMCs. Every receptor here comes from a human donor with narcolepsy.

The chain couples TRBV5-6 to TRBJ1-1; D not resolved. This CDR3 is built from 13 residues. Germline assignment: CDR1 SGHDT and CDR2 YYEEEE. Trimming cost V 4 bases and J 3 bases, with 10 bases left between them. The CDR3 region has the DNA TGTGCCAGCAGCCAGACAAGATACACTGAAGCTTTCTTT. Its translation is CASSQTRYTEAFF.

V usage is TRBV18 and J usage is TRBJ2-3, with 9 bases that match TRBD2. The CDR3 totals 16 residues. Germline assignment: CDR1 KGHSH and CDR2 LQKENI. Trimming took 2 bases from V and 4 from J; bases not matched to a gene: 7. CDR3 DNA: TGTGCCAGCTCACCAGTTCGGCGGGGGGGCCCAGATACGCAGTATTTT. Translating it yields CASSPVRRGGPDTQYF.